Here is one T cell receptor (beta chain) with its context. This sample stems from a study of blood T cells in healthy people across ages. A sample-barcoded 5' primer and a J-beta primer mix were used in a second PCR of roughly 7 to 12 cycles. TCRdb used MiXCR to reprocess the 5' RACE reads, holding one entry per CDR3 protein. The data contain roughly 800,000 distinct CDR3 sequences, nearly 60% of them singletons. Trimming took off 6 bases at V and 0 bases at J, with 24 bases between the two ends. This CDR3 contains 18 residues. The germline V gene has CDR1 DFQATT and CDR2 SNEGSKA (reference sequence).

Sequencing was carried out using blood. The V and J genes are TRBV20-1 and TRBJ2-1; tentative D call: TRBD2 (6 bases). The TCR originated in a man aged 25-40 years in good health. The CDR3 DNA reads as TGCAGTGCCACCCTTCTAAGTCGTGGGAGGAGCTCCTACAATGAGCAGTTCTTC. Encoded protein: CSATLLSRGRSSYNEQFF.